Listed below are T cell receptor beta chains from one sample, sequenced in a study of blood T cell repertoires in COVID-19. The repertoire was sequenced with immunoSEQ multiplex PCR; TCRdb's copy has only in-frame clones and lacks some. The repertoire holds about 150,000 clones, with under 90% as singletons. The source material was peripheral blood. These receptor sequences come from a woman at least 80 years old with acute or convalescent COVID-19. CDR3s include the opening cysteine and the closing phenylalanine or tryptophan. The order of the fields is J gene, V gene, clone size, D gene, CDR3 protein, CDR3 DNA. A D gene is named only where the DNA matches it firmly. Clone size is shown for a subset of rows, as once, few, many or a class of expanded clone.

J: TRBJ2-7; V: TRBV5-4; size: -; D: TRBD1; CDR3: CASSRRMGQGASEQYF; DNA: TGTGCCAGCAGCCGTCGGATGGGTCAGGGGGCGAGCGAGCAGTACTTC
J: TRBJ2-4; V: TRBV6-1; size: -; D: TRBD1; CDR3: CASSEDAGGWNIQYF; DNA: TGTGCCAGCAGTGAAGACGCAGGGGGTTGGAACATTCAGTACTTC
J: TRBJ2-2; V: TRBV18; size: -; D: TRBD1; CDR3: CASSQQGTNTGELFF; DNA: TGTGCCAGCTCCCAACAGGGGACGAACACCGGGGAGCTGTTTTTT
J: TRBJ1-3; V: TRBV7-2; size: once; D: -; CDR3: CASSYQTRSSGNTIYF; DNA: TGTGCCAGCAGCTATCAAACCCGGAGCTCTGGAAACACCATATATTTT
J: TRBJ2-2; V: TRBV6-2/TRBV6-3; size: -; D: TRBD2; CDR3: CASSYAPGGAGELFF; DNA: TGTGCCAGCAGTTATGCACCGGGGGGAGCCGGGGAGCTGTTTTTT
J: TRBJ2-7; V: TRBV29-1; size: -; D: TRBD1; CDR3: CSVETTGSEQYF; DNA: TGCAGCGTGGAGACGACAGGGAGTGAGCAGTACTTC
J: TRBJ2-2; V: TRBV5-1; size: -; D: TRBD2; CDR3: CASSPEAGGPGELFF; DNA: TGCGCCAGCAGCCCCGAGGCGGGGGGCCCCGGGGAGCTGTTTTTT
J: TRBJ1-5; V: TRBV4-3; size: -; D: TRBD1; CDR3: CASSQDRTGPQPQHF; DNA: TGCGCCAGCAGCCAAGATCGGACAGGGCCTCAGCCCCAGCATTTT
J: TRBJ1-6; V: TRBV2; size: -; D: -; CDR3: CASRFGNSPLHF; DNA: TGTGCCAGCAGGTTCGGGAATTCACCCCTCCACTTT
J: TRBJ1-6; V: TRBV10-1; size: few; D: -; CDR3: CASSDPGERYSPLHF; DNA: TGCGCCAGCAGTGACCCCGGGGAGCGATATTCACCCCTCCACTTT
J: TRBJ2-6; V: TRBV15; size: -; D: -; CDR3: CATSVDSSGANVLTF; DNA: TGTGCCACCAGCGTAGACAGCTCTGGGGCCAACGTCCTGACTTTC
J: TRBJ1-1; V: TRBV6-5; size: -; D: TRBD1; CDR3: CATKPGQGADTEAFF; DNA: TGTGCCACCAAACCTGGACAGGGGGCAGACACTGAAGCTTTCTTT
J: TRBJ2-3; V: TRBV6-5; size: -; D: TRBD1; CDR3: CASRTGSTDTQYF; DNA: TGTGCCAGCCGGACAGGGAGCACAGATACGCAGTATTTT
J: TRBJ1-1; V: TRBV7-8; size: -; D: TRBD1; CDR3: CASSQTTGGEAFF; DNA: TGTGCCAGCAGCCAAACGACAGGGGGTGAAGCTTTCTTT
J: TRBJ1-1; V: TRBV27; size: once; D: TRBD1; CDR3: CASSLMGGPGQGNTEAFF; DNA: TGTGCCAGCAGTTTAATGGGCGGTCCGGGACAGGGGAACACTGAAGCTTTCTTT
J: TRBJ2-7; V: TRBV18; size: -; D: -; CDR3: CASSPSTGWKSSYEQYF; DNA: TGTGCCAGCTCACCATCGACGGGGTGGAAGAGTTCCTACGAGCAGTACTTC
J: TRBJ2-2; V: TRBV10-1; size: -; D: TRBD1; CDR3: CASSRDRVGGELFF; DNA: TGCGCCAGCAGTCGGGACAGGGTCGGCGGGGAGCTGTTTTTT
J: TRBJ2-5; V: TRBV11-1; size: -; D: -; CDR3: CASSFEETQYF; DNA: TGTGCCAGCAGCTTCGAAGAGACCCAGTACTTC
J: TRBJ2-5; V: TRBV19; size: -; D: -; CDR3: CASSMGRQETQYF; DNA: TGTGCCAGTAGTATGGGCAGACAAGAGACCCAGTACTTC
J: TRBJ1-5; V: TRBV19; size: -; D: TRBD1; CDR3: CASSMDPQGVLNQPQHF; DNA: TGTGCCAGTAGTATGGACCCACAGGGGGTACTAAATCAGCCCCAGCATTTT
J: TRBJ2-2; V: TRBV7-2; size: -; D: TRBD2; CDR3: CASSATSGRAVGGELFF; DNA: TGTGCCAGCAGCGCCACTAGCGGGAGGGCCGTTGGCGGGGAGCTGTTTTTT
J: TRBJ2-2; V: TRBV7-9; size: -; D: TRBD1; CDR3: CASSFQRQGGTGELFF; DNA: TGTGCCAGCAGCTTCCAGAGACAGGGGGGGACCGGGGAGCTGTTTTTT
J: TRBJ1-2; V: TRBV6-4; size: -; D: TRBD1; CDR3: CASKRGQGSYGYTF; DNA: TGTGCCAGCAAGCGTGGACAGGGAAGCTATGGCTACACCTTC
J: TRBJ2-7; V: TRBV5-1; size: -; D: -; CDR3: CASSLGPGLAYEQYF; DNA: TGCGCCAGCAGCTTGGGTCCAGGGCTCGCCTACGAGCAGTACTTC
J: TRBJ2-1; V: TRBV2; size: -; D: TRBD1; CDR3: CASSGSRGQKFF; DNA: TGTGCCAGCAGTGGGTCGAGGGGGCAAAAGTTCTTC
J: TRBJ1-3; V: TRBV9; size: -; D: TRBD1; CDR3: CASSPRTGGGNTIYF; DNA: TGTGCCAGCAGCCCCCGGACAGGGGGGGGAAACACCATATATTTT
J: TRBJ1-6; V: TRBV7-5; size: -; D: -; CDR3: CARSGQHSYNSPLHF; DNA: TGTGCCAGAAGCGGACAGCACTCCTATAATTCACCCCTCCACTTT
J: TRBJ2-7; V: TRBV5-1; size: once; D: TRBD1; CDR3: CASSLRTGGSHEQYF; DNA: TGCGCCAGCAGCTTGAGGACAGGGGGCTCCCACGAGCAGTACTTC
J: TRBJ2-3; V: TRBV4-1; size: -; D: TRBD1; CDR3: CASSRSPGQGGDTQYF; DNA: TGCGCCAGCAGCCGTTCCCCGGGACAGGGAGGGGATACGCAGTATTTT
J: TRBJ2-7; V: TRBV6-5; size: few; D: TRBD1; CDR3: CASRLRTGPAYEQYF; DNA: TGTGCCAGCAGGCTACGGACAGGGCCAGCCTACGAGCAGTACTTC
J: TRBJ1-2; V: TRBV3-1/TRBV3-2; size: -; D: -; CDR3: CASSHDGFRYGYTF; DNA: TGTGCCAGCAGCCACGACGGGTTTAGGTATGGCTACACCTTC
J: TRBJ2-1; V: TRBV5-1; size: -; D: TRBD1; CDR3: CASSLAGTGNNEQFF; DNA: TGCGCCAGCAGCTTGGCCGGGACAGGAAACAATGAGCAGTTCTTC
J: TRBJ2-1; V: TRBV5-4; size: once; D: TRBD2; CDR3: CASSYQGRGGNEQFF; DNA: TGTGCCAGCAGCTACCAGGGGCGGGGGGGAAATGAGCAGTTCTTC
J: TRBJ1-5; V: TRBV28; size: -; D: -; CDR3: CASSLNVRVGQPQHF; DNA: TGTGCCAGCAGTTTAAATGTCCGGGTAGGTCAGCCCCAGCATTTT
J: TRBJ1-4; V: TRBV27; size: -; D: -; CDR3: CASSRAGTNEKLFF; DNA: TGTGCCAGCAGCCGAGCGGGGACTAATGAAAAACTGTTTTTT
J: TRBJ2-7; V: TRBV3-1/TRBV3-2; size: -; D: TRBD2; CDR3: CASSQGSGYEQYF; DNA: TGTGCCAGCAGCCAAGGTAGCGGGTACGAGCAGTACTTC
J: TRBJ2-3; V: TRBV29-1; size: -; D: -; CDR3: CSVEDWKTASDTQYF; DNA: TGCAGCGTTGAAGATTGGAAGACAGCTTCAGATACGCAGTATTTT
J: TRBJ1-5; V: TRBV24-1; size: few; D: -; CDR3: CATSDAASGRPQHF; DNA: TGTGCCACCAGTGATGCAGCGTCGGGTAGGCCCCAGCATTTT
J: TRBJ2-7; V: TRBV7-2; size: -; D: TRBD1; CDR3: CASSSPLGSGGNEQYF; DNA: TGTGCCAGCAGCTCCCCATTGGGGTCAGGGGGTAACGAGCAGTACTTC
J: TRBJ2-3; V: TRBV15; size: once; D: TRBD1; CDR3: CATSTMGRPGGIDTQYF; DNA: TGTGCCACCAGCACCATGGGGCGGCCAGGGGGCATTGATACGCAGTATTTT
J: TRBJ2-7; V: TRBV3-1/TRBV3-2; size: -; D: TRBD2; CDR3: CASSQGIGRDEQYF; DNA: TGTGCCAGCAGCCAAGGGATAGGGAGGGACGAGCAGTACTTC
J: TRBJ2-2; V: TRBV24-1; size: -; D: -; CDR3: CATSDSLGTGELFF; DNA: TGTGCCACCAGTGATTCACTCGGGACCGGGGAGCTGTTTTTT
J: TRBJ2-3; V: TRBV30; size: once; D: TRBD2; CDR3: CAGGGPAQYF; DNA: TGTGCCGGCGGGGGGCCGGCGCAGTATTTT
J: TRBJ1-5; V: TRBV7-9; size: few; D: -; CDR3: CASSLDSRQPQHF; DNA: TGTGCCAGCAGCTTGGACTCTCGTCAGCCCCAGCATTTT